This TCR beta chain was retrieved from a study of T cell responses to AZD1222 COVID-19 vaccine. The data were produced by immunoSEQ multiplex PCR, yet TCRdb's version contains in-frame clones alone and is incomplete. The data show roughly 190,000 clones, 85% to 95% seen once. As to this clone: Its matching antigen is unknown.

The study, taken as a whole, reports: Spike-specific TCR breadth rose after two AZD1222 doses, and depth rose as well.

The CDR3 totals 14 residues. Losses at the gene ends were 2 bases for V and 1 base for J; bases not matched to a gene: 1. The germline CDR1 and CDR2 sequences are SNHLY and FYNNEI. The chain is built from TRBV2 and TRBJ1-1, with 7 bases fitting TRBD1. The source is an adult in good health. Material: peripheral blood, obtained on day 0 of AZD1222 vaccination. CDR3 nucleotide sequence: TGTGCCAGCAGTGAACGGACAGGGAACACTGAAGCTTTCTTT. Protein product: CASSERTGNTEAFF.